This TCR beta chain was identified during a study of early T cells in non-severe SARS-CoV-2 infection. At the level of the study: Sequencing used unsorted whole-blood bulk RNA, so chains lack pairing.

cDNA molecules, individually, were tagged with unique molecular identifiers. One entry per CDR3 protein, called by TCRdb with MiXCR from the 5' RACE reads. The sample shows 25,000 to 30,000 distinct CDR3 sequences, 4.4% of them seen only once. Germline CDR1 and CDR2: MGHRA and YSYEKL. The CDR3 runs 15 residues. Trimming pared 2 bases from V and 1 base from J, leaving 12 bases between. This TCR came from an adult who was a healthcare worker with PCR-confirmed SARS-CoV-2 infection or an uninfected control (not recorded which). The chain couples TRBV4-1 to TRBJ2-7; D gene unclear. The specimen sequenced was whole blood. This chain's CDR3 is CASSQSYGSSYEQYF. The CDR3 region has the DNA TGCGCCAGCAGCCAAAGTTATGGCAGTTCCTACGAGCAGTACTTC.